The 24 T cell receptor gamma chains reported below all come from one sample, sequenced in a study of Vδ1+ human thymocytes (dated by TCRdb to the late 2010s). These receptors lack a known antigen. The run used an Illumina MiSeq. RNA was isolated using the RNeasy mini kit, and reverse transcription was performed with Superscript III. To generate the CDR3 amplicons, a multiplex PCR was run using pooled V-gene forward primers together with a constant-region reverse primer that carried Illumina adaptor overhangs. TCRdb called clones anew from the public reads via CATT; matching DNA rows were later pooled. Across this sample there are more than 35,000 gamma-chain clones, with 20% seen only once. Of the sample, 1.9% is held by the ten largest clones. Study-wide conclusions, independent of this receptor: In contrast to oligoclonal peripheral blood repertoires, thymic TRG and TRD repertoires appeared to be highly polyclonal with Gaussian CDR3 length distributions.

Sequenced sample: Vdelta1+ gamma-delta thymocytes from the thymus. Per the publication, the cell subset or site label means: FACS-sorted CD3+ TCRalphabeta- TCRVdelta1+ TCRVdelta2- thymocytes. The source of these receptors is a girl less than two years old who had congenital heart surgery.

The chain links TRGV2 to TRGJ1 or TRGJ2. This CDR3 comprises 14 residues. CDR1 EGSNGY and CDR2 YDSYNSKV come from the germline V gene. Losses at the gene ends were 5 bases for V and 3 bases for J; bases not matched to a gene: 10. The CDR3 DNA is TGTGCCACCTGGGCCCTACAGGGTTATTATAAGAAACTCTTT. Protein product: CATWALQGYYKKLF.

This clone was picked up a small number of times. This chain links TRGV2 with TRGJ1 or TRGJ2. The germline CDR1 and CDR2 sequences are EGSNGY and YDSYNSKV. V shed 3 bases and J 5 bases; nucleotides not matched to a gene: 22. The CDR3 extends over 18 amino acids. The CDR3 DNA follows: TGTGCCACCTGGGACACATACTTTCCGGTCCCAGGTCATTATAAGAAACTCTTT. It specifies CATWDTYFPVPGHYKKLF.

This clone has only a few counts. This clone may be a read error of a much larger clone one base away. The same CDR3 is also encoded by other DNA sequences in this sample. This chain connects TRGV3 to TRGJ1 or TRGJ2. CDR3 length: 13 residues. Germline V lookup: CDR1 VTNTFY, CDR2 YDVSTARD (reference sequence). Trimming cost V 3 bases and J 5 bases; bases outside gene matches: 7. CDR3 loop: CATWDRPDYKKLF. The DNA for the CDR3 is TGTGCCACCTGGGACCGGCCGGATTATAAGAAACTCTTT.

A few counts support this clone. Within the sample, other DNA sequences also encode this same CDR3. This rearrangement joins TRGV4 to TRGJ1 or TRGJ2. Trimming removed 2 bases from V and 2 bases from J; junction bases left unmatched: 3. The CDR3 covers 13 residues. The germline CDR1 and CDR2 sequences are EGSTGY and YDSYTSSV. CDR3: CATWDDYYYKKLF. As DNA, the CDR3 is TGTGCCACCTGGGATGACTATTATTATAAGAAACTCTTT.

This clone was recorded only once. V is TRGV9 and J is TRGJ1 or TRGJ2. Trimming cost V 2 bases and J 2 bases; bases outside gene matches: 9. Germline CDR1 GITISATS, CDR2 ISYDGTV (reference sequence). CDR3 length equals 15 residues. The CDR3 sequence: CALWEGITDYYKKLF. CDR3 in DNA: TGTGCCTTGTGGGAGGGGATTACGGATTATTATAAGAAACTCTTT.

This clone was observed a handful of times. V is TRGV8 and J is TRGJ1 or TRGJ2. J gave up 8 bases and V 4 bases, and 8 bases lay outside the gene matches. CDR1 and CDR2 (germline): VENAVY, YDSYNSRV. The CDR3 loop spans 12 amino acids. CDR3 sequence: CATWDSGDKKLF. In nucleotides, the CDR3 is TGTGCCACCTGGGACAGCGGGGATAAGAAACTCTTT.

The chain joins TRGV4 to TRGJ1 or TRGJ2. V lost 2 bases to trimming and J lost 7 bases; unmatched junction nucleotides: 8. The germline gives CDR1 EGSTGY, CDR2 YDSYTSSV. This CDR3 is 13 amino acids long. CDR3 residues: CATWDENGYKKLF. The CDR3 DNA sequence: TGTGCCACCTGGGATGAGAATGGGTATAAGAAACTCTTT.

Worth noting for this clone: This CDR3 is also generated by other DNA sequences in the sample. The V gene is TRGV9, the J gene TRGJ1 or TRGJ2. Unmatched junction bases numbered 10, after V lost 8 bases and J lost 9 bases. CDR1 is GITISATS and CDR2 is ISYDGTV in the germline V gene (reference sequence). CDR3 length: 11 residues. CDR3 in DNA: TGTGCCTTGTATAGTTTGGGTAAGAAACTCTTT. Its protein product is CALYSLGKKLF.

This clone showed up just a few times. Other DNA sequences within the sample encode an identical CDR3. The chain uses TRGV3 and TRGJ1 or TRGJ2. The CDR3 extends over 12 amino acids. V lost 0 bases and J lost 8; bases outside the gene matches: 4. The V gene's germline CDR1 is VTNTFY and CDR2 YDVSTARD (reference sequence). The CDR3 loop reads CATWDRRHKKLF. CDR3 in DNA: TGTGCCACCTGGGACAGGCGCCATAAGAAACTCTTT.

Worth noting for this clone: Other DNA sequences in this specimen translate into the identical CDR3. V usage is TRGV9 and J usage is TRGJP2. The germline CDR1 and CDR2 sequences are GITISATS and ISYDGTV (reference sequence). This CDR3 spans 15 amino acids. V lost 3 bases to trimming and J lost 4 bases; unmatched junction nucleotides: 8. The CDR3: CALWELSPSDWIKTF. The CDR3 nucleotides read TGTGCCTTGTGGGAGCTATCTCCTAGTGATTGGATCAAGACGTTT.

This clone has more than one count but fewer than ten. The chain uses TRGV9 and TRGJ1 or TRGJ2. Germline CDR1 is GITISATS and CDR2 is ISYDGTV (reference sequence). With V trimmed by 6 bases and J by 5 bases, 7 bases remained unmatched. This CDR3 has 12 residues. The CDR3 DNA follows: TGTGCCTTGTGGAGACCCCATTATAAGAAACTCTTT. It specifies CALWRPHYKKLF.

This sequence joins TRGV8 and TRGJ1 or TRGJ2. From germline, CDR1 is VENAVY and CDR2 YDSYNSRV. The V gene end was trimmed by 5 bases and the J gene end by 16 bases; junction bases not matched to a gene: 26. CDR3 length equals 15 residues. This CDR3 reads CATWAYEPGGYKILF. CDR3 sequence (DNA): TGTGCCACCTGGGCATATGAGCCCGGAGGGTATAAGATTCTCTTT.

The chain employs TRGV2 and TRGJ1 or TRGJ2. CDR3 length: 13 amino acids. Trimming at V came to 0 bases and at J to 12 bases, leaving 11 bases not matched to a gene. CDR1 is EGSNGY and CDR2 is YDSYNSKV in the germline V gene. The CDR3 region has the DNA TGTGCCACCTGGGACGGGGCGTCTGTGGGGAAACTCTTT. It yields the protein CATWDGASVGKLF.

The chain recombines TRGV8 with TRGJ1 or TRGJ2. The V and J ends lost 3 bases and 0 bases, in that order; junction bases with no gene match: 8. Germline CDR1 and CDR2: VENAVY and YDSYNSRV. CDR3 size: 15 residues. This CDR3 reads CATWDDPPNYYKKLF. The CDR3 coding sequence is TGTGCCACCTGGGATGACCCGCCGAATTATTATAAGAAACTCTTT.

The chain links TRGV3 to TRGJ1 or TRGJ2. Germline CDR1 and CDR2: VTNTFY and YDVSTARD (reference sequence). The CDR3 extends over 13 amino acids. V lost 1 base to trimming and J lost 3 bases; unmatched junction nucleotides: 3. The CDR3 coding sequence is TGTGCCACCTGGGACAGTGCTTATTATAAGAAACTCTTT. This codes for CATWDSAYYKKLF.

A few counts support this clone. The V gene is TRGV8, the J gene TRGJ1 or TRGJ2. The CDR3 has 10 residues. The junction had 2 bases not matched to a gene; V was cut back by 6 bases and J by 6 bases. The germline CDR1 and CDR2 sequences are VENAVY and YDSYNSRV. DNA for the CDR3: TGTGCCACCTGGCTTTATAAGAAACTCTTT. This translates into CATWLYKKLF.

To note about this clone: A read error may explain this, as a much larger clone is one base away. The same CDR3 can be traced to other DNA sequences in this sample. The chain combines TRGV9 with TRGJ1 or TRGJ2. Germline V gene sequence: CDR1 GITISATS, CDR2 ISYDGTV (reference sequence). The CDR3 consists of 14 residues. CDR3 sequence reads: CALWEVSNYYKKLF. In DNA, the CDR3 is TGTGCCTTGTGGGAGGTCTCGAATTATTATAAGAAACTCTTC.

The rearrangement links TRGV9 to TRGJ1 or TRGJ2. The CDR3 totals 14 residues. Germline CDR1 reads GITISATS; CDR2 reads ISYDGTV (reference sequence). The J segment lost 7 bases and the V segment lost 2 bases, leaving 11 bases of the junction unmatched. CDR3 region: CALWEAGEGYKKLF. The CDR3 DNA reads TGTGCCTTGTGGGAGGCCGGGGAAGGGTATAAGAAACTCTTT.

The chain is built from TRGV9 and TRGJ1 or TRGJ2. The CDR3 length is 11 residues. CDR1 GITISATS and CDR2 ISYDGTV come from the germline V gene (reference sequence). V was pared by 4 bases and J by 11 bases, with 8 bases of the junction left unmatched. CDR3 residues: CALWERVEKLF. The CDR3 region has the DNA TGTGCCTTGTGGGAACGAGTCGAGAAACTCTTT.

The chain employs TRGV8 and TRGJP1. J lost 2 bases, V lost 0 bases, and 6 bases had no gene match. The CDR3 covers 16 residues. Per the germline V gene, CDR1 is VENAVY and CDR2 is YDSYNSRV. The CDR3 bases are TGTGCCACCTGGGATAGGCGTGGGACCACTGGTTGGTTCAAGATATTT. Residues: CATWDRRGTTGWFKIF.

This clone was seen a handful of times. V is TRGV2 and J is TRGJ1 or TRGJ2. The junction had 4 bases not matched to a gene; V was cut back by 5 bases and J by 12 bases. The CDR3 loop spans 9 amino acids. CDR1 and CDR2 (germline): EGSNGY, YDSYNSKV. The CDR3 nucleotides read TGTGCCACCTGGGCACGGAAACTCTTT. This encodes CATWARKLF.

This rearrangement joins TRGV8 to TRGJP2. This CDR3 region has 15 residues. V shed 1 base and J 4 bases; nucleotides not matched to a gene: 6. CDR1 VENAVY and CDR2 YDSYNSRV come from the germline V gene. Here the CDR3 DNA reads TGTGCCACCTGGGATAGTGGATTTAGTGATTGGATCAAGACGTTT. Its protein is CATWDSGFSDWIKTF.

This clone was detected once. Sequence at one end of the junction differs from germline and may be a read error. The identical CDR3 is also encoded by other nucleotide sequences in the sample. The V gene is TRGV9, the J gene TRGJ1 or TRGJ2. Germline loops: CDR1 GITISATS, CDR2 ISYDGTV (reference sequence). This CDR3 has 14 amino acids. The CDR3 coding sequence is TGCGCCTTGTGGGAGGTGCAACGTTATTATAAGAAACTCTTT. This translates into CALWEVQRYYKKLF.

This chain joins TRGV2 and TRGJ1 or TRGJ2. The CDR3 runs to 12 residues. CDR1 is EGSNGY, CDR2 YDSYNSKV, per germline. The CDR3 protein is CAMRSRHYKKLF. DNA of the CDR3: TGTGCTATGAGATCGCGGCATTATAAGAAACTCTTT.